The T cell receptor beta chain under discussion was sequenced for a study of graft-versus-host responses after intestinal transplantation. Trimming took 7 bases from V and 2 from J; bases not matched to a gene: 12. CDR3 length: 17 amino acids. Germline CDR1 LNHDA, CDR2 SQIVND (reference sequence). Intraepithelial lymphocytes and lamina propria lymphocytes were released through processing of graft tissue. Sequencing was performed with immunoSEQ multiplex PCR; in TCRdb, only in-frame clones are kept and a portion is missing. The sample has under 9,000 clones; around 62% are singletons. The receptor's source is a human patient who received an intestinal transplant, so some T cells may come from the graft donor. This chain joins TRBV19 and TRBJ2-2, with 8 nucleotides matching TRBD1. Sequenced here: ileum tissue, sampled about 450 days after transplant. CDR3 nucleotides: TGTGCCAGTACACCCCCATACGGACAGGGTAACACCGGGGAGCTGTTTTTT. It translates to CASTPPYGQGNTGELFF.